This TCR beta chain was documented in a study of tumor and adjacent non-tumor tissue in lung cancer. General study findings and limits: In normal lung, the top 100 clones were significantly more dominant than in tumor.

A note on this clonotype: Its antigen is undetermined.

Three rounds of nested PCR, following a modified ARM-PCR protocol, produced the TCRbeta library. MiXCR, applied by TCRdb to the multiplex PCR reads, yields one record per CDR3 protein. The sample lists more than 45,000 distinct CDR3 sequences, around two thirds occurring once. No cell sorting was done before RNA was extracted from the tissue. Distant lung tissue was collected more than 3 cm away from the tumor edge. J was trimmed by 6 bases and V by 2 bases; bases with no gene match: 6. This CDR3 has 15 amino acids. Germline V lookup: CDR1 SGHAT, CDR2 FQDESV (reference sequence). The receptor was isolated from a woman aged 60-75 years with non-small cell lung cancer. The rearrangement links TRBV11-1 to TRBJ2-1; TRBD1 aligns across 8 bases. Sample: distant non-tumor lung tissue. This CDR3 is CASSLLGTGFNEQFF. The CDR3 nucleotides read TGTGCCAGCAGCTTATTGGGGACAGGTTTCAATGAGCAGTTCTTC.